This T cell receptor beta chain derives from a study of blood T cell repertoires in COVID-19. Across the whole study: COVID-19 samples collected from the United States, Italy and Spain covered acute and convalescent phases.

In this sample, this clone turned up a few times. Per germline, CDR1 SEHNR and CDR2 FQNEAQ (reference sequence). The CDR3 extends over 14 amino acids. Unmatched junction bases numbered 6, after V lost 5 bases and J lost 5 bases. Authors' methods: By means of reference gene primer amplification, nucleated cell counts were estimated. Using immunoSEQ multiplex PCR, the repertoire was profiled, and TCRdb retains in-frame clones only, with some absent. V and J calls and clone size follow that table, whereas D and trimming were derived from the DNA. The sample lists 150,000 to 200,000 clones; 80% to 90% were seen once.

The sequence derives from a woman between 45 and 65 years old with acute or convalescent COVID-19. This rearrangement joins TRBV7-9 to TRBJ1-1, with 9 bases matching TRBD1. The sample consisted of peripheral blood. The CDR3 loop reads CASSRQTGGTEAFF. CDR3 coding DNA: TGTGCCAGCAGCCGCCAGACAGGGGGAACTGAAGCTTTCTTT.